This T cell receptor (beta chain) was captured by sequencing in a study of molecular identifiers for immune sequencing clone quantification. This clonotype was detected ten times or more. Using a CD8+CD4-CCR7+CD45RA+ phenotype, naive CD8 T cells were sorted. V lost 2 bases and J lost 2, with 13 bases in between. The length of the CDR3 is 15 residues. Per the germline V gene, CDR1 is LGHNA and CDR2 is YSLEER. TCRdb called the PCR reads again in MiXCR, with one record for every CDR3 protein. The sample contains approximately 550,000 distinct CDR3 sequences, approximately 25% of which appear only once. The specimen was naive CD8+ T cells from blood, with Jurkat cell RNA spiked in. Subset meaning: FACS-sorted CD8+CD4-CCR7+CD45RA+ naive T cells. The receptor was derived from a human donor in good health. Some libraries in this study had Jurkat cell RNA spiked in. The rearrangement links TRBV4-3 to TRBJ2-7; no reliable D call. This chain's CDR3 is CASSQTWGGAYEQYF. As DNA, the CDR3 is TGCGCCAGCAGCCAAACCTGGGGTGGGGCCTACGAGCAGTACTTC.